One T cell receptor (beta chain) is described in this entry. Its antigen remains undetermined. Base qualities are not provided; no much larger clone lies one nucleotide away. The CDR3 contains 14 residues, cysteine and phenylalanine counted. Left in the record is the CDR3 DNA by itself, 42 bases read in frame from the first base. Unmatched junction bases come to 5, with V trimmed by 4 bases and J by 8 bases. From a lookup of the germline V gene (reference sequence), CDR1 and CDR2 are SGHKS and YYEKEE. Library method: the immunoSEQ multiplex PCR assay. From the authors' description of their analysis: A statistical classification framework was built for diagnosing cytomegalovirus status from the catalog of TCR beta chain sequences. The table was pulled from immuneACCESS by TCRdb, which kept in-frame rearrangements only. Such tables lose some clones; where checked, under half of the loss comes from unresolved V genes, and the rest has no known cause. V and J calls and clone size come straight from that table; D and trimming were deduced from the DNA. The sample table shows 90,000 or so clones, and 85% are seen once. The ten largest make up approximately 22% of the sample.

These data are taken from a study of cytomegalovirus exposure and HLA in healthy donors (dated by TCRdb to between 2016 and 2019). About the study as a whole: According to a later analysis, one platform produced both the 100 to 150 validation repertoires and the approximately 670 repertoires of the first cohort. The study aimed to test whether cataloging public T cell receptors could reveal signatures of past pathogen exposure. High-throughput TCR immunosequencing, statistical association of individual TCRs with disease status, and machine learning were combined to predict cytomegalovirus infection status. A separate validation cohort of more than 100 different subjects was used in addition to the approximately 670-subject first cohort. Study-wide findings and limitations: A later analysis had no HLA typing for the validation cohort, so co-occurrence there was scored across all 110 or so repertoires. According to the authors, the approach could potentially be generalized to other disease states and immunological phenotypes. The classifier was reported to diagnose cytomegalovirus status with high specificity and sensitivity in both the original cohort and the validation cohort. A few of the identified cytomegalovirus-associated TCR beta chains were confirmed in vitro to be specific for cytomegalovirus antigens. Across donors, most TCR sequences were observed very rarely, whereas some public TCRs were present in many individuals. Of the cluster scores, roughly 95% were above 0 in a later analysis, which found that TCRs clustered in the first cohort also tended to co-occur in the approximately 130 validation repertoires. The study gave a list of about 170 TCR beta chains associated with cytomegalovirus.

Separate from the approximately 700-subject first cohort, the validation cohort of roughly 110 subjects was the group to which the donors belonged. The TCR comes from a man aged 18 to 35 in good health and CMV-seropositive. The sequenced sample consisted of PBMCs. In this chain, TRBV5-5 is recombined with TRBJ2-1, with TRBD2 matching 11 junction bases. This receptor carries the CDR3 CASSLTSGIYEQFF. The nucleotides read TGTGCCAGCAGCCTGACTAGCGGGATATATGAGCAGTTCTTC.